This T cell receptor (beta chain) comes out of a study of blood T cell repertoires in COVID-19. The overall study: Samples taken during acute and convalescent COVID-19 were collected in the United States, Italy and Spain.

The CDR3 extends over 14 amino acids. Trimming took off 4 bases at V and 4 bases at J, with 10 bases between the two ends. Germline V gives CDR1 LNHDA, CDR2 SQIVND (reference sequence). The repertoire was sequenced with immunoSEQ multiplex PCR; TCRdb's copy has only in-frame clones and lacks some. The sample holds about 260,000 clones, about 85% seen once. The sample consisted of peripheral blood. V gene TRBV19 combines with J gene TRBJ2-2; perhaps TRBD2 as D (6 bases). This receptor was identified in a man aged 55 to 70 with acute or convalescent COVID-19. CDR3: CASSKGLTTGELFF. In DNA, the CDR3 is TGTGCCAGTAGTAAGGGACTCACCACCGGGGAGCTGTTTTTT.